A selection of T cell receptor beta chains follows, all from one sample in a study of human thymus T cells. Clones were sequenced by immunoSEQ multiplex PCR, and TCRdb holds only the in-frame ones, with some missing. The top ten hold 0.031% of the sample, which has fewer than 90,000 clones, roughly 97% seen once. Sequencing was done on a sample of thymus tissue. These receptors originate from a boy less than two years old with a congenital heart defect but otherwise immunologically healthy. The CDR3 runs from the conserved cysteine through the conserved F or W. A D gene is named only where the DNA matches it firmly. Expanded clones get a size class; other rows say once, few or many, or leave the size out.

v_gene	d_gene	j_gene	abundance	CDR3nt	CDR3aa
TRBV10-2	TRBD2	TRBJ2-2	NA	TGCGCCAGCAGTCTAACAATACCGACTAGCGGATGTACCGGGGAGCTGTTTTTT	CASSLTIPTSGCTGELFF
TRBV5-6	TRBD2	TRBJ2-1	once	TGTGCCAGCAGCTGGGAGCGGGAGTCGCGGAATGAGCAGTTCTTC	CASSWERESRNEQFF
TRBV5-6	TRBD1	TRBJ2-6	NA	TGTGCCAGCAGCTTGAACCGGACAGGGGTCCACTCTGGGGCCAACGTCCTGACTTTC	CASSLNRTGVHSGANVLTF
TRBV4-1	NA	TRBJ2-7	NA	TGCGCCAGCAGCCAAGCCCAGGGGAGCTCCTACGAGCAGTACTTC	CASSQAQGSSYEQYF
TRBV5-1	NA	TRBJ1-5	NA	TGCGCCAGCAGCCGGGGAGACCATAGCAATCAGCCCCAGCATTTT	CASSRGDHSNQPQHF
TRBV29-1	NA	TRBJ1-1	NA	TGCAGCGTTGGCAGGGACACTGAAGCTTTCTTT	CSVGRDTEAFF
TRBV14	TRBD1	TRBJ1-2	NA	TGTGCCAGCAGGAATACAGGGGGCGGTTATGGCTACACCTTC	CASRNTGGGYGYTF
TRBV6-5	NA	TRBJ1-1	once	TGTGCCAGCAGTTACTCGAACGTCCTCCCGACTGAAGCTTTCTTT	CASSYSNVLPTEAFF
TRBV6-1	TRBD2	TRBJ2-1	NA	TGTGCCAGCAGTGAAGCGCTGGGGAAGAAATCCAGCGGGAACTACAATGAGCAGTTCTTC	CASSEALGKKSSGNYNEQFF
TRBV5-4	TRBD1	TRBJ2-3	NA	TGTGCCAGCAGCTTGTCTTCGACAGGGGTAACAGATACGCAGTATTTT	CASSLSSTGVTDTQYF
TRBV7-8	NA	TRBJ1-6	NA	TGTGCCAGCAGCTTAGTGGGGAAGGGCTCCTATAATTCACCCCTCCACTTT	CASSLVGKGSYNSPLHF
TRBV7-2	TRBD1	TRBJ2-1	NA	TGTGCCAGCAGCATCCGGGACAGGGACGGGAATGAGCAGTTCTTC	CASSIRDRDGNEQFF
TRBV6-5	NA	TRBJ1-2	NA	TGTGCCAGCAGTGCGACAGGTTCTAACTATGGCTACACCTTC	CASSATGSNYGYTF
TRBV6-5	NA	TRBJ1-5	NA	TGTGCCAGCAGTCTTGTGGAGGGCTGCAATCAGCCCCAGCATTTT	CASSLVEGCNQPQHF
TRBV6-1	NA	TRBJ2-7	few	TGTGCCAGCAGTGAACGCGATGACAACGAGCAGTACTTC	CASSERDDNEQYF
TRBV6-5	NA	TRBJ1-2	NA	TGTGCCAGCAGTTACAGGGGTGGCTACACCTTC	CASSYRGGYTF
TRBV7-2	NA	TRBJ1-2	NA	TGTGCCAGCAGCTTAGAACGGGGTTTCTCGGCTGGCTACACCTTC	CASSLERGFSAGYTF
TRBV6-5	NA	TRBJ1-2	NA	TGTGCCAGCAGTTACGAGGGAGCCTATGGCTACACCTTC	CASSYEGAYGYTF
TRBV7-6	TRBD1	TRBJ1-3	NA	TGTGCCAGCAGCACGGACAGGGAACTGGCTTCTGGAAACACCATATATTTT	CASSTDRELASGNTIYF
TRBV10-1	NA	TRBJ2-4	NA	TGCGCCAGCAGTGAGCCAGGGACTAAAAACATTCAGTACTTC	CASSEPGTKNIQYF
TRBV11-2	NA	TRBJ2-1	NA	TGTGCCAGCAGCTTAGATAGGGTTGAGAAACCCCGCCCGGGACAGTTCTTC	CASSLDRVEKPRPGQFF
TRBV4-1	NA	TRBJ2-3	NA	TGCGCCAGCAGCCAAGGGGCAGTTATAGCTAACACAGATACGCAGTATTTT	CASSQGAVIANTDTQYF
TRBV7-4	TRBD1	TRBJ2-3	NA	TGTGCCAGCAGCTTAGGGACAGGCCTAGTTTATACGCAGTATTTT	CASSLGTGLVYTQYF
TRBV5-1	TRBD2	TRBJ2-1	NA	TGCGCCAGCAGCTGGACTAGCGGGAATAGCTCCTACAATGAGCAGTTCTTC	CASSWTSGNSSYNEQFF
TRBV4-1	NA	TRBJ2-5	NA	TGCGCCAGCAGCCAAGATCGTGGGGGCGAAGAGACCCAGTACTTC	CASSQDRGGEETQYF
TRBV5-4	NA	TRBJ2-6	NA	TGTGCCGGCGGGCCGTCTGGGGCCAACGTCCTGACTTTC	CAGGPSGANVLTF
TRBV7-9	NA	TRBJ1-1	NA	TGTGCCAGCACCATATGCCGGGAGATGAACACTGAAGCTTTCTTT	CASTICREMNTEAFF
TRBV5-1	TRBD1	TRBJ2-7	NA	TGCGCCAGCAGCGTTGAGGGACAGGGGGAAGACTACGAGCAGTACTTC	CASSVEGQGEDYEQYF
TRBV16	NA	TRBJ1-6	NA	TGTGCCAGCAGCCGGGCGCGTCGCGGGCCGAATTCACCCCTCCACTTT	CASSRARRGPNSPLHF
TRBV6-1	NA	TRBJ1-1	NA	TGTGCCAGCAGTGAACAGGGTTCGAACACTGAAGCTTTCTTT	CASSEQGSNTEAFF
TRBV5-8	NA	TRBJ2-1	NA	TGTGCCAGCAGCTCCTCCAAGTCGGGACCTACTTACAATGAGCAGTTCTTC	CASSSSKSGPTYNEQFF
TRBV6-7	TRBD1	TRBJ2-1	NA	TGTGCCAGCAGTTACTTGACCCCGGGACAGGGGGCATGTGTGCAGTTCTTC	CASSYLTPGQGACVQFF
TRBV7-9	NA	TRBJ1-4	NA	TGTGCCAGCAGGTATGGGGGCGTCGGTGAAAAACTGTTTTTT	CASRYGGVGEKLFF
TRBV20-1	NA	TRBJ2-1	NA	TGCAGTGCTAAGGGCTACAATGAGCAGTTCTTC	CSAKGYNEQFF
TRBV5-4	NA	TRBJ2-2	NA	TGTGCCAGCAGCTTGGGGGGGGCTGGCACCGGGGAGCTGTTTTTT	CASSLGGAGTGELFF
TRBV28	NA	TRBJ2-7	NA	TGTGCCAGCAGTCCACCCGTCTACGAGCAGTACTTC	CASSPPVYEQYF
TRBV2	NA	TRBJ1-2	NA	TGTGCCAGCACCCAGGAATTCCGCTATGGCTACACCTTC	CASTQEFRYGYTF
TRBV2	NA	TRBJ2-5	NA	TGTGCCAGCATAGACGTAGCGGCCGCAAGGGAGACCCAGTACTTC	CASIDVAAARETQYF
TRBV27	TRBD2	TRBJ2-3	NA	TGTGCCAGCAGTTTAGAGCGGGGTCCCACGAATACGCAGTATTTT	CASSLERGPTNTQYF
TRBV12-5	TRBD2	TRBJ2-7	NA	TGTGCTAGTGGTTTCTCAGCGGGAGGGGGACACTACGAGCAGTACTTC	CASGFSAGGGHYEQYF
TRBV5-1	NA	TRBJ2-2	NA	TGCGCCAGCAGGGGAAAGGGGTGCACCGGGGAGCTGTTTTTT	CASRGKGCTGELFF
TRBV9	TRBD2	TRBJ2-3	NA	TGTGCCATCCGAGATCGTACTAGCGCCCCCACAGATACGCAGTATTTT	CAIRDRTSAPTDTQYF
TRBV19	NA	TRBJ1-3	NA	TGTGCCAGTAGTATCAGCGGGGAGACTGGAAACACCATATATTTT	CASSISGETGNTIYF
TRBV27	NA	TRBJ1-5	NA	TGTGCCAGCAGTTTAAATTTTCGTGGGGGACCTCAGCCCCAGCATTTT	CASSLNFRGGPQPQHF
TRBV19	NA	TRBJ1-5	NA	TGTGCCAGTAGTATGGACGGTCAGGGGAGGGTTAGCAATCAGCCCCAGCATTTT	CASSMDGQGRVSNQPQHF
TRBV5-1	TRBD1	TRBJ2-3	once	TGCGCCAGCAGCCGAGACCGGGACAGGTTCACAGATACGCAGTATTTT	CASSRDRDRFTDTQYF
TRBV28	NA	TRBJ2-7	NA	TGTGCCAGCAGTTTGCGTTCGGGGCCTGGACTCCCAAGATCCTACGAGCAGTACTTC	CASSLRSGPGLPRSYEQYF
TRBV18	TRBD1	TRBJ2-5	NA	TGTGCCAGCTCACCTCGGGGGATCCGGACAGGGGTAGAGACCCAGTACTTC	CASSPRGIRTGVETQYF
TRBV5-1	TRBD1	TRBJ1-4	NA	TGCGCCAGCAGCCCCATGCGGGGACAGGGGGCAACTAATGAAAAACTGTTTTTT	CASSPMRGQGATNEKLFF
TRBV12-2	NA	TRBJ1-2	NA	TGTGCCAGATCAGGGTCTGGCTACACCTTC	CARSGSGYTF
TRBV28	NA	TRBJ2-6	NA	TGTGCCAGCAGTCGATCCACCCCTCCTCACTCTGGGGCCAACGTCCTGACTTTC	CASSRSTPPHSGANVLTF
TRBV5-4	TRBD1	TRBJ2-4	NA	TGTGCCAGCAGCATTTCCACGGGACAGCCGCTAGCCAAAAACATTCAGTACTTC	CASSISTGQPLAKNIQYF
TRBV20-1	NA	TRBJ2-1	NA	TGCAGTATCCCAGGGCTCAATGAGCAGTTCTTC	CSIPGLNEQFF